The following is a T cell receptor beta chain sequence with its context. With 5 bases clipped from V and 6 bases from J, the junction kept 4 bases outside the gene matches. The CDR3 covers 15 residues. Germline V CDR1 and CDR2: MDHEN, SYDVKM. Produced via immunoSEQ multiplex PCR; TCRdb's table is partial and in-frame only. The sample gives a few million clones, more than 90% of which show up once; around 0.14% is in the top ten. This sample was taken from a study of shared clonotypes between healthy human individuals. For the study at large: Sampling drew on donors who were a couple of women and a few men aged 18 to 49.

A CD45RA+ naive subset and a CD45RA-negative memory subset were split from CD4+ cells. This clonotype was obtained from a man younger than 35 in good health. The chain uses TRBV28 and TRBJ1-6; 10 bases map to TRBD1. The sequencing input was naive CD4+ T cells sorted from blood. Subset meaning: CD45RA+ positively selected. CDR3 protein: CASSGTGVGNSPLHF. DNA of the CDR3: TGTGCCAGCAGTGGGACAGGGGTAGGTAATTCACCCCTCCACTTT.